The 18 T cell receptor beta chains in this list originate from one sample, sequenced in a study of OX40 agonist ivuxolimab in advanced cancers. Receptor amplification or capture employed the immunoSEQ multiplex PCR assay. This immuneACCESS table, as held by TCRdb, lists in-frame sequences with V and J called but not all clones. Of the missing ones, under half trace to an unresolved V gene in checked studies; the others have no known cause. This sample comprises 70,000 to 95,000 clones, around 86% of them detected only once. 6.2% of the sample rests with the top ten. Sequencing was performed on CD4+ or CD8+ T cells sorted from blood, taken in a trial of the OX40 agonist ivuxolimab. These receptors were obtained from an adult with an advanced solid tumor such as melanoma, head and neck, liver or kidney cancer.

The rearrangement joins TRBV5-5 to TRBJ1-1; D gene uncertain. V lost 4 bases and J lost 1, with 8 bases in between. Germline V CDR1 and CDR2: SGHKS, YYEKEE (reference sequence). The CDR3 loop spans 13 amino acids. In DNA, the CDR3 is TGTGCCAGCAGCCCCCTATGGAACACTGAAGCTTTCTTT. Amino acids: CASSPLWNTEAFF.

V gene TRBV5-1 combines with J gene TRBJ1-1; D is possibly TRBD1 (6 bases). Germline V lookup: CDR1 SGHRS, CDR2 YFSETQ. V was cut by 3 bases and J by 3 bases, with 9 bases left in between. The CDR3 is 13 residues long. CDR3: CASSWRGDTEAFF. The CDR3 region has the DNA TGCGCCAGCAGCTGGAGGGGGGACACTGAAGCTTTCTTT.

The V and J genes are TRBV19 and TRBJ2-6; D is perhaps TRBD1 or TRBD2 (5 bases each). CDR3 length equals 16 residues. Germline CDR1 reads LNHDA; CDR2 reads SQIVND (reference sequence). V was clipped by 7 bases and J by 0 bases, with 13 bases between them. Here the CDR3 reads CASTLGPRSGANVLTF. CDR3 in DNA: TGTGCCAGTACCTTGGGACCGCGCTCTGGGGCCAACGTCCTGACTTTC.

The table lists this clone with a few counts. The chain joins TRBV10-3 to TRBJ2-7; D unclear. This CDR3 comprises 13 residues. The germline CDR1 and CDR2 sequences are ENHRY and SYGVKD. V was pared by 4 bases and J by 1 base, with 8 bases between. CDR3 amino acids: CAISGGSSYEQYF. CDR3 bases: TGTGCCATCAGTGGAGGCAGTTCCTACGAGCAGTACTTC.

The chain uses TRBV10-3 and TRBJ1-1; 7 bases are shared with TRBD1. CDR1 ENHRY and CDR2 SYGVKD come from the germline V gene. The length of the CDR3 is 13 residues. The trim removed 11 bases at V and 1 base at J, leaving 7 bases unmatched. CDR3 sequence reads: CAATGTENTEAFF. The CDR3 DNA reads TGTGCCGCCACCGGGACAGAGAACACTGAAGCTTTCTTT.

The CDR3 sequence: CASRLSSYNEQFF. The CDR3 nucleotides read TGTGCCAGTAGATTAAGCTCCTACAATGAGCAGTTCTTC. The V and J genes are TRBV2 and TRBJ2-1; D call uncertain. The germline V gene has CDR1 SNHLY and CDR2 FYNNEI. The CDR3 has 13 residues. The V and J ends lost 9 bases and 0 bases respectively, with 9 bases between them.

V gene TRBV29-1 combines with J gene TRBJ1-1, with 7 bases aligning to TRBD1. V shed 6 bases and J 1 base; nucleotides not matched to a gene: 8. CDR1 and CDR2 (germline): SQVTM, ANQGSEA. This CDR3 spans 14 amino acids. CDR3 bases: TGCAGCGTCGCCCGACAGGGCTCGAACACTGAAGCTTTCTTT. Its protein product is CSVARQGSNTEAFF.

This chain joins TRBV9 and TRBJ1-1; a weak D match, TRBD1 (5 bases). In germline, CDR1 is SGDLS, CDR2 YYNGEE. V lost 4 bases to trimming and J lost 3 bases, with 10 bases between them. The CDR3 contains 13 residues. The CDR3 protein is CASSRGGDTEAFF. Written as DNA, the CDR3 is TGTGCCAGCAGCCGGGGCGGGGACACTGAAGCTTTCTTT. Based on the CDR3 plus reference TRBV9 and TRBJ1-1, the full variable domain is DSGVTQTPKHLITATGQRVTLRCSPRSGDLSVYWYQQSLDQGLQFLIQYYNGEERAKGNILERFSAQQFPDLHSELNLSSLELGDSALYFCASSRGGDTEAFFGQGTRLTVV.

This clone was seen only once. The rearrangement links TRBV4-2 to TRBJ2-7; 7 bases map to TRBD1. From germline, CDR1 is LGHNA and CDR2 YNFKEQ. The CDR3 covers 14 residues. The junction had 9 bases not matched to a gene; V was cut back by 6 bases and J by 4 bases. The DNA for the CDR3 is TGTGCCAGCAGTTGGGACAGCACCTCATACGAGCAGTACTTC. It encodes CASSWDSTSYEQYF.

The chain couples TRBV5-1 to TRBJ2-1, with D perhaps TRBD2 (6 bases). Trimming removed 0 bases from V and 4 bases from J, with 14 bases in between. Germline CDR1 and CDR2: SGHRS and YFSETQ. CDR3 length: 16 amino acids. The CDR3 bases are TGCGCCAGCAGCTTGGCTTCGGCGGGGCCGTACAATGAGCAGTTCTTC. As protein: CASSLASAGPYNEQFF.

The DNA of the CDR3 is TGTGCCAGCAGTCTACCCCCAGGGATCAAGAACACTGAAGCTTTCTTT. Protein product: CASSLPPGIKNTEAFF. This chain connects TRBV7-9 to TRBJ1-1, with D possibly TRBD1 on 5 matching bases. This CDR3 is built from 16 residues. The V end lost 6 bases, the J end lost 1 base, and 18 bases lay between the germline ends. Looked up from germline, CDR1 is SEHNR and CDR2 is FQNEAQ (reference sequence).

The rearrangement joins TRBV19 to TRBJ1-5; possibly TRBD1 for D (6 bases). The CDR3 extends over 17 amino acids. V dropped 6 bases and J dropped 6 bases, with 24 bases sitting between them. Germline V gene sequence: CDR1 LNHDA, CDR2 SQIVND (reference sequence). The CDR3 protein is CASSPPGWQGTVQPQHF. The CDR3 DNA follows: TGTGCCAGTAGCCCACCCGGTTGGCAGGGGACGGTTCAGCCCCAGCATTTT.

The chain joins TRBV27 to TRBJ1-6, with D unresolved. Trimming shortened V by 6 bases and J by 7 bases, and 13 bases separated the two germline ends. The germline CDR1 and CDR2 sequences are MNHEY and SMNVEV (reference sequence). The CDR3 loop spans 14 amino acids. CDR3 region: CASSPGSQNSPLHF. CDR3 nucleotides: TGTGCCAGCAGCCCCGGGTCTCAAAATTCACCCCTCCACTTT.

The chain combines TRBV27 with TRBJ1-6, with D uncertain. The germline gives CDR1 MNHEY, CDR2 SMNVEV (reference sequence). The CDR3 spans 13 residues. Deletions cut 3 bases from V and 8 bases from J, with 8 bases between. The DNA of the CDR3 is TGTGCCAGCAGTTTCTATGGAGATTCACCCCTCCACTTT. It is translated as CASSFYGDSPLHF.

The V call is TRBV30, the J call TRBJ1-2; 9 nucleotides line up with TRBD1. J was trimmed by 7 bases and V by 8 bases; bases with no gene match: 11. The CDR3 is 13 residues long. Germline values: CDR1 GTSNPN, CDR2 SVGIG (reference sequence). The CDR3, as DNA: TGTGCCAATAGCGACAGGGGGATTGGTGGCTACACCTTC. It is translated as CANSDRGIGGYTF. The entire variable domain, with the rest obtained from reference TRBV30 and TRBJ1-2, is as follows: SQTIHQWPATLVQPVGSPLSLECTVEGTSNPNLYWYRQAAGRGLQLLFYSVGIGQISSEVPQNLSASRPQDRQFILSSKKLLLSDSGFYLCANSDRGIGGYTFGSGTRLTVV.

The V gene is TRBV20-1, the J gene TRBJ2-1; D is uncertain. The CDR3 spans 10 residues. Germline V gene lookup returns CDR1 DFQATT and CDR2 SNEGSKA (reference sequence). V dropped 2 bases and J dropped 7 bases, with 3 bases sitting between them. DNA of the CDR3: TGCAGTGCTAGATCTAATGAGCAGTTCTTC. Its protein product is CSARSNEQFF.

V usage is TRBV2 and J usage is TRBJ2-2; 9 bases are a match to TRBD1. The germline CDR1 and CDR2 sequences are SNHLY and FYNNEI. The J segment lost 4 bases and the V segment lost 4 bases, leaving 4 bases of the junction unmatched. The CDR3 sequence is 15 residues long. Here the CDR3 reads CASSAGQGPTGELFF. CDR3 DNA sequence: TGTGCCAGCAGTGCCGGACAGGGGCCCACCGGGGAGCTGTTTTTT.

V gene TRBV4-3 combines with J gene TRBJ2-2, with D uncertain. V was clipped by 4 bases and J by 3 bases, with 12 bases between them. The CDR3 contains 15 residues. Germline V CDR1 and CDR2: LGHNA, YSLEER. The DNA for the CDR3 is TGCGCCAGCAGCCTAAACCCAACAGACACCGGGGAGCTGTTTTTT. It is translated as CASSLNPTDTGELFF.